A single sample gave rise to the 23 T cell receptor beta chains below, sequenced in a study of blood T cell repertoires in COVID-19. Sequencing was performed with immunoSEQ multiplex PCR; in TCRdb, only in-frame clones are kept and a portion is missing. Among about 95,000 clones, roughly 89% were seen once, and the ten largest hold under 3.5%. The specimen was peripheral blood. The source of these receptors is a woman in her 70s with acute or convalescent COVID-19.

The CDR3: CASRTPGSYEQYF. CDR3 coding DNA: TGTGCCAGTAGAACGCCGGGCTCCTACGAGCAGTACTTC. The chain joins TRBV19 to TRBJ2-7; the D is unclear. This CDR3 has 13 residues. Germline assignment: CDR1 LNHDA and CDR2 SQIVND (reference sequence). Trimming removed 6 bases from V and 0 bases from J, with 9 bases in between.

The rearrangement links TRBV5-8 to TRBJ2-1, with a tentative D call TRBD1 (6 bases). The V end lost 0 bases, the J end lost 6 bases, and 16 bases lay between the germline ends. CDR3 length: 16 residues. CDR1 is SGHTS and CDR2 is YDEGEE in the germline V gene. The CDR3 region is CASSLGRRGLINEQFF. The DNA of the CDR3 is TGTGCCAGCAGCTTGGGACGCAGGGGCCTTATCAATGAGCAGTTCTTC.

The chain employs TRBV20-1 and TRBJ2-5, with a possible D match to TRBD1 (5 bases). The V end lost 3 bases, the J end lost 0 bases, and 14 bases lay between the germline ends. Germline CDR1 is DFQATT and CDR2 is SNEGSKA (reference sequence). The CDR3 has 15 amino acids. The CDR3 is CSASRGSGNQETQYF. CDR3 DNA: TGCAGTGCTAGTCGTGGTTCAGGGAACCAAGAGACCCAGTACTTC.

This clone was detected only once. The chain employs TRBV7-9 and TRBJ2-5; 9 bases map to TRBD1. The J segment lost 5 bases and the V segment lost 4 bases, leaving 5 bases of the junction unmatched. The CDR3 totals 14 residues. The germline V gene encodes CDR1 SEHNR and CDR2 FQNEAQ (reference sequence). The CDR3 region has the DNA TGTGCCAGCAGCTCGCGGACAGGGGTGGAGACCCAGTACTTC. Protein product: CASSSRTGVETQYF.

J is TRBJ1-3 and V is TRBV27; D is unclear. Germline CDR1 is MNHEY and CDR2 is SMNVEV (reference sequence). The CDR3 spans 16 residues. Deletions cut 0 bases from V and 0 bases from J, with 9 bases between. In DNA form, the CDR3 reads TGTGCCAGCAGTTTATCTGGACTGAACTCTGGAAACACCATATATTTT. This sequence encodes CASSLSGLNSGNTIYF.

The chain links TRBV5-1 to TRBJ2-5; perhaps TRBD1 as D (6 bases). The CDR3 totals 12 residues. Between the trimmed V and J ends, which lost 5 bases and 2 bases, there was a span of 7 bases. Germline CDR1 reads SGHRS; CDR2 reads YFSETQ. The CDR3, as DNA: TGCGCCAGCAGAACAGGGCAAGAGACCCAGTACTTC. It is translated as CASRTGQETQYF.

This rearrangement joins TRBV12-5 to TRBJ2-5; TRBD1 agrees at 9 bases. This CDR3 has 15 residues. Trimming at V came to 2 bases and at J to 4 bases, leaving 5 bases not matched to a gene. Per the germline V gene, CDR1 is LGHNT and CDR2 is FRNRAP. CDR3 in amino acids: CASGLLGTGTETQYF. In DNA, the CDR3 is TGTGCTAGTGGTTTGTTAGGGACAGGGACAGAGACCCAGTACTTC.

The chain recombines TRBV5-1 with TRBJ2-7, with D tentatively TRBD2 (6 bases). V was pared by 2 bases and J by 4 bases, with 16 bases between. This CDR3 has 15 amino acids. Germline-derived CDR1 and CDR2 are SGHRS and YFSETQ. Written as DNA, the CDR3 is TGCGCCAGCAGCTTCATAGCGGACCCCCGGTACGAGCAGTACTTC. As protein: CASSFIADPRYEQYF.

CDR3 amino acids: CASSYGLQTQYF. The CDR3 bases are TGTGCCAGCAGTTACGGCCTTCAGACCCAGTACTTC. The rearrangement joins TRBV6-2 or TRBV6-3 to TRBJ2-5; D unresolved. Germline lookup yields CDR1 MNHEY and CDR2 SVGEGT. V was trimmed by 2 bases and J by 6 bases, leaving 7 bases between them. CDR3 length equals 12 residues.

The chain couples TRBV2 to TRBJ2-5, with D hard to call. CDR1 is SNHLY and CDR2 is FYNNEI in the germline V gene. V was clipped by 4 bases and J by 10 bases, with 10 bases between them. CDR3 size: 11 residues. The CDR3 bases are TGTGCCAGCAGTGTCCGATCCGGCCAGTACTTC. Residues: CASSVRSGQYF.

V and J are TRBV5-1 and TRBJ2-2; 12 bases are a match to TRBD2. After removal of 3 bases from V and 6 bases from J, the junction contained 6 bases not matched to a gene. Germline assignment: CDR1 SGHRS and CDR2 YFSETQ. This CDR3 comprises 16 residues. CDR3 residues: CASSSGLAGSPGELFF. The CDR3 DNA follows: TGCGCCAGCAGCTCTGGACTAGCGGGGTCTCCCGGGGAGCTGTTTTTT.

The chain couples TRBV2 to TRBJ2-5; D ambiguous. Trimming removed 4 bases from V and 1 base from J, with 7 bases in between. The CDR3 loop spans 13 amino acids. CDR1 SNHLY and CDR2 FYNNEI come from the germline V gene. In DNA, the CDR3 is TGTGCCAGCAGTGTCGGGTTCCAAGAGACCCAGTACTTC. It specifies CASSVGFQETQYF.

This chain connects TRBV28 to TRBJ2-7; a weak D match, TRBD1 (5 bases). The germline V gene has CDR1 MDHEN and CDR2 SYDVKM. The CDR3 runs 13 residues. V gave up 3 bases and J gave up 7 bases, with 13 bases separating them. CDR3 in DNA: TGTGCCAGCAGTTTGGGCAGGGAATTAGAGCAGTACTTC. It is translated as CASSLGRELEQYF.

This clone was seen once. This sequence joins TRBV5-1 and TRBJ1-1; the D is unclear. CDR1 is SGHRS and CDR2 is YFSETQ in the germline V gene. The CDR3 is 16 amino acids. Trimming removed 4 bases from V and 0 bases from J, with 16 bases in between. CDR3 amino acids: CASSRSGGSLNTEAFF. In DNA, the CDR3 is TGCGCCAGCAGCCGCAGTGGCGGCAGTTTGAACACTGAAGCTTTCTTT.

V gene TRBV5-6 combines with J gene TRBJ2-3; 7 positions match TRBD2. CDR1 is SGHDT and CDR2 is YYEEEE in the germline V gene. Germline trimming cut 0 bases from V and 4 bases from J; bases unmatched to any gene: 2. This CDR3 is 14 amino acids long. The CDR3 sequence is CASSLGAGADTQYF. The CDR3 DNA follows: TGTGCCAGCAGCTTGGGTGCGGGAGCAGATACGCAGTATTTT.

The chain couples TRBV5-4 to TRBJ1-2, with 7 positions matching TRBD1. V gave up 0 bases and J gave up 7 bases; unmatched junction bases: 6. The CDR3 is made up of 14 amino acids. Germline CDR1 SGHNT, CDR2 YYREEE (reference sequence). DNA for the CDR3: TGTGCCAGCAGCTTGGAGGACAGGATGCCTGGCTACACCTTC. It specifies CASSLEDRMPGYTF.

The CDR3 coding sequence is TGCGCCAGCAGCGGAACAGGGTCTCGGACTGAAGCTTTCTTT. Translating it yields CASSGTGSRTEAFF. J is TRBJ1-1 and V is TRBV5-1; TRBD1 might be the D (6 bases). Germline CDR1 is SGHRS and CDR2 is YFSETQ. V was cut by 4 bases and J by 5 bases, with 15 bases left in between. The CDR3 is made up of 14 amino acids.

The rearrangement uses TRBV6-1 and TRBJ1-3; D is unclear. The CDR3 runs 17 residues. The V gene's germline CDR1 is MNHNS and CDR2 SASEGT. Trimming removed 1 base at V and 0 bases at J, with 13 bases between. CDR3 sequence (DNA): TGTGCCAGCAGTGAAGGTACATTCTTCAGCTCTGGAAACACCATATATTTT. Its protein product is CASSEGTFFSSGNTIYF.

This sequence joins TRBV7-2 and TRBJ2-7, with TRBD2 matching 13 bases. V gave up 1 base and J gave up 3 bases; unmatched junction bases: 3. The CDR3 spans 16 residues. CDR1 is SGHTA and CDR2 is FQGNSA in the germline V gene. The CDR3 protein is CASSLEGTSGVYEQYF. The CDR3, as DNA: TGTGCCAGCAGCTTAGAAGGGACTAGCGGGGTCTACGAGCAGTACTTC. The variable domain in full, completed from reference TRBV7-2 and TRBJ2-7, reads GAGVSQSPSNKVTEKGKDVELRCDPISGHTALYWYRQSLGQGLEFLIYFQGNSAPDKSGLPSDRFSAERTGGSVSTLTIQRTQQEDSAVYLCASSLEGTSGVYEQYFGPGTRLTVT.

The CDR3 nucleotides are TGTGCCAGCGAAAGCCTCAGGGGGCGCGAAGGCTACACCTTC. It yields the protein CASESLRGREGYTF. This chain links TRBV28 with TRBJ1-2, with 8 bases that match TRBD1. Looked up from germline, CDR1 is MDHEN and CDR2 is SYDVKM. CDR3 size: 14 residues. The V and J ends lost 8 bases and 8 bases, in that order; junction bases with no gene match: 13.

The chain couples TRBV30 to TRBJ2-3; D is ambiguous. The germline V and J ends were trimmed by 4 bases and 4 bases, with 18 bases remaining between them. The CDR3 spans 15 residues. The germline CDR1 and CDR2 sequences are GTSNPN and SVGIG (reference sequence). Written as DNA, the CDR3 is TGTGCCTGGAACCCTAACGGAGTCAACCCAGATACGCAGTATTTT. Translation: CAWNPNGVNPDTQYF.

This clone was picked up one time. The chain links TRBV29-1 to TRBJ2-5; the D gene is possibly TRBD2 (5 bases). This CDR3 has 13 amino acids. V shed 1 base and J shed 3 bases, with 9 bases lying between them. From germline, CDR1 is SQVTM and CDR2 ANQGSEA. CDR3 amino acids: CSVEGAREETQYF. The CDR3 DNA reads as TGCAGCGTTGAAGGGGCGAGGGAAGAGACCCAGTACTTC.

The chain couples TRBV27 to TRBJ1-5; the D is unclear. Germline loops: CDR1 MNHEY, CDR2 SMNVEV (reference sequence). The V end lost 8 bases, the J end lost 2 bases, and 22 bases lay between the germline ends. The CDR3 sequence is 17 residues long. CDR3 DNA: TGTGCCAGCCGAGGAACGAGGGCAAAGTCTCGCAATCAGCCCCAGCATTTT. Translating gives CASRGTRAKSRNQPQHF.